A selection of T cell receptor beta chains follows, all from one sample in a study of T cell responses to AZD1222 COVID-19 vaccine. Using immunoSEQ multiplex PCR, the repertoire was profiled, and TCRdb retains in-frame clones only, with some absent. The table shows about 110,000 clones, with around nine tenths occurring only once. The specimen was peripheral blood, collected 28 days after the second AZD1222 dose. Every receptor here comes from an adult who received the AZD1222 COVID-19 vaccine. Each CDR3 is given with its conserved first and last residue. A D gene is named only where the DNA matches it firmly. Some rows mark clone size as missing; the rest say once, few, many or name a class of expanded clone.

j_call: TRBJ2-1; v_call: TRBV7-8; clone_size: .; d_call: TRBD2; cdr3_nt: TGTGCCAGCAGCTTATTAGCGGGGGGGCCTGGCAATGAGCAGTTCTTC; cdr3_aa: CASSLLAGGPGNEQFF
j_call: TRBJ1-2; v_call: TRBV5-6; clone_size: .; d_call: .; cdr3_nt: TGTGCCAGCAGCTTAGGGAAGGGCCTCTATGGCTACACCTTC; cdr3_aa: CASSLGKGLYGYTF
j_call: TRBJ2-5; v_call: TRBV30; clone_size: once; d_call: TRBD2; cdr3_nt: TGTGCCTGGAGTCCCTCTCGGACTAGCGGGGAACAGACCCAGTACTTC; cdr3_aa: CAWSPSRTSGEQTQYF
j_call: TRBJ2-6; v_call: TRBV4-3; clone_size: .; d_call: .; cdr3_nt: TGCGCCAGCAGCCATGGGGGGTCCGGCTCTGGGGCCAACGTCCTGACTTTC; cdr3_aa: CASSHGGSGSGANVLTF
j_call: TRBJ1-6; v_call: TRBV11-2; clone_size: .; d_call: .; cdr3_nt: TGTGCCAGCAGCTTCGGCCGACTACCATTCTCACCCCTCCACTTT; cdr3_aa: CASSFGRLPFSPLHF
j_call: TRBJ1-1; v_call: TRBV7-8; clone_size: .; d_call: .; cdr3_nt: TGTGCCAGCAGCTTAATGGGCAGAGTGAACACTGAAGCTTTCTTT; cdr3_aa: CASSLMGRVNTEAFF
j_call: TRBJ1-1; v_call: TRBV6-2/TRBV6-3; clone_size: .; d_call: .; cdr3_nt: TGTGCCAGCAGTTACTCTAGGACAGCGCGCAACACTGAAGCTTTCTTT; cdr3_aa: CASSYSRTARNTEAFF
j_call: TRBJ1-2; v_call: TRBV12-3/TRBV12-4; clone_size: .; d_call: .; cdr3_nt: TGTGCCAGCAGTCTATTGGCCTATGGCTACACCTTC; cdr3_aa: CASSLLAYGYTF
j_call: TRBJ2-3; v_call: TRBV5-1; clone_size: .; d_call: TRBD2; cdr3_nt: TGCGCCAGCAGCCCCCCGTCGGGGGGGCCTATAGATACGCAGTATTTT; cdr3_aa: CASSPPSGGPIDTQYF
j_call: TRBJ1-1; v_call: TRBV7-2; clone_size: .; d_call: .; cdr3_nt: TGTGCCAGCCTTAAGACCCGGGGCTCGGTAACTGAAGCTTTCTTT; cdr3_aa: CASLKTRGSVTEAFF
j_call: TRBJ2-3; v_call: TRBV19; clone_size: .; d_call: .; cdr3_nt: TGTGCCAGTAGTAGCGGGGACAGCACAGATACGCAGTATTTT; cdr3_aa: CASSSGDSTDTQYF
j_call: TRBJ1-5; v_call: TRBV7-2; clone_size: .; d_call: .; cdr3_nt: TGTGCCAGCAGCTTAGAAGGTCTTAGCAATCAGCCCCAGCATTTT; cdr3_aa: CASSLEGLSNQPQHF
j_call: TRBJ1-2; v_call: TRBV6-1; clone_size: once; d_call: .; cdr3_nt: TGTGCCAGCAGTGAAGGTGGAGACAGACCTAACTATGGCTACACCTTC; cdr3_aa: CASSEGGDRPNYGYTF
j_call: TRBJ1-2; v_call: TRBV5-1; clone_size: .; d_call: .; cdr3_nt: TGCGCCAGCAGCTCCCAACAGGCCTATGGCTACACCTTC; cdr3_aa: CASSSQQAYGYTF
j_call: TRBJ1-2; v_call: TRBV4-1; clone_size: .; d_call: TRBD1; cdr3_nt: TGCGCCAGCAGCCAACCGACAGGGAAGGGGGATGGCTACACCTTC; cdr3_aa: CASSQPTGKGDGYTF
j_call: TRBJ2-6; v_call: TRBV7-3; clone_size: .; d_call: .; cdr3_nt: TGTGCCAGCAGCTTACGAAGCTCTGGGGCCAACGTCCTGACTTTC; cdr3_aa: CASSLRSSGANVLTF
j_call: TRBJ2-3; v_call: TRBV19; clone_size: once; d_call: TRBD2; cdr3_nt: TGTGCCAGTAGTACGCTGTCGGGGCGGGGGGGCTCGGATACGCAGTATTTT; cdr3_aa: CASSTLSGRGGSDTQYF
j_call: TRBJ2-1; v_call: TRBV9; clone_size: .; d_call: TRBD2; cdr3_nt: TGTGCCAGCAGCCCTCACCGAGGTCTAGCGGGGGGGCCAAGCTCCTACAATGAGCAGTTCTTC; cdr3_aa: CASSPHRGLAGGPSSYNEQFF
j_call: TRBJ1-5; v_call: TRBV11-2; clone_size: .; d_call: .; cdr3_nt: TGTGCCAGCAGCTTAGATTTGGCGGGCCGGGGGCCCCAGCATTTT; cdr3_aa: CASSLDLAGRGPQHF
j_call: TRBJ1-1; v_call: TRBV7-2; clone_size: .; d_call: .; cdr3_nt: TGTGCCAGCAGCTTAGAAGGGACCCGAACAGATGAAGCTTTCTTT; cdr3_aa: CASSLEGTRTDEAFF
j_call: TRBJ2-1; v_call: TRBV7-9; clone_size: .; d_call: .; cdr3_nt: TGTGCCAGCAGCTTTATAGGCAATGAGCAGTTCTTC; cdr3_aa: CASSFIGNEQFF
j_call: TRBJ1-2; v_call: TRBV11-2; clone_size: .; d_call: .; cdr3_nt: TGTGCCAGCAGCTCAGAGGGCTACTATGGCTACACCTTC; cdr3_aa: CASSSEGYYGYTF
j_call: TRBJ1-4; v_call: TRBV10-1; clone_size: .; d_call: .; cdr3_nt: TGCGCCAGCTCCGCGAGCGTTGCAACTAATGAAAAACTGTTTTTT; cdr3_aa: CASSASVATNEKLFF
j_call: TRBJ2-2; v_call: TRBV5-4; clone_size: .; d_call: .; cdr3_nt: TGTGCCAGCAGCCTGATCCAGGGGCACGGGGAGCTGTTTTTT; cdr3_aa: CASSLIQGHGELFF
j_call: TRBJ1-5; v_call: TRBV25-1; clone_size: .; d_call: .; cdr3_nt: TGTGCCAGCAGTAAGGCAGAGTATCAGCCCCAGCATTTT; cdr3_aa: CASSKAEYQPQHF
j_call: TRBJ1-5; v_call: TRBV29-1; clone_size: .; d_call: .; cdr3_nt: TGCAGCGTTGGTGGTAGCAATCAGCCCCAGCATTTT; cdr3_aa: CSVGGSNQPQHF
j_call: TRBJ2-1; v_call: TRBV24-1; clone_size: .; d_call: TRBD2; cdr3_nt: TGTGCCACCAGTGATCCTAGCGGGCTGACCTACAATGAGCAGTTCTTC; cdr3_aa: CATSDPSGLTYNEQFF
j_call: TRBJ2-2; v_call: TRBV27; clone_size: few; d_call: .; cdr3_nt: TGTGCCAGCAGTCTCCCCGCCGGGGAGCTGTTTTTT; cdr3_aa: CASSLPAGELFF
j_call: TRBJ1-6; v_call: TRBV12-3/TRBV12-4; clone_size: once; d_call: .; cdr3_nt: TGTGCCAGCCGTGAAGGAATGGGTTCACCCCTCCACTTT; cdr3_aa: CASREGMGSPLHF
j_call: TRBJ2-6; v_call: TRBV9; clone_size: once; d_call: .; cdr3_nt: TGTGCCAGCAGCGTAGCTGGTAGCTCTGGGGCCAACGTCCTGACTTTC; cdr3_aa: CASSVAGSSGANVLTF
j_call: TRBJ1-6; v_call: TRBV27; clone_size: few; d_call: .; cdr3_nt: TGTGCCAGCAGTCTCAGGGTGGATAATTCACCCCTCCACTTT; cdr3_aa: CASSLRVDNSPLHF
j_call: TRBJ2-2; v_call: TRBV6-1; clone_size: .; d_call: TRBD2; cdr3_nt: TGTGCCAGCAGTGAACCCATTTTCAGACTAGCGGGGGGCGTGAACACCGGGGAGCTGTTTTTT; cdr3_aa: CASSEPIFRLAGGVNTGELFF
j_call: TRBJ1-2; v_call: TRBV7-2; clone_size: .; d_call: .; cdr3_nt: TGTGCCAGCAGCTTAGGGGGCAGCTATGGCTACACCTTC; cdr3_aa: CASSLGGSYGYTF
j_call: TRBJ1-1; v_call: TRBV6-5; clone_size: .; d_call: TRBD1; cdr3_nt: TGTGCCAGAAGACCACAGGGGGGAGTGAACACTGAAGCTTTCTTT; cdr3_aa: CARRPQGGVNTEAFF
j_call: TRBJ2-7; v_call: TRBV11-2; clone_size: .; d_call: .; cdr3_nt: TGTGCCAGCAGGATAAGCGGGTCTTCGTTGGACTACGAGCAGTACTTC; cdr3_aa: CASRISGSSLDYEQYF
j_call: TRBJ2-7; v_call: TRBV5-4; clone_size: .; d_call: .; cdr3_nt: TGTGCCAGCAGCTTCTGGGGTAACTCCTACGAGCAGTACTTC; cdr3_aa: CASSFWGNSYEQYF
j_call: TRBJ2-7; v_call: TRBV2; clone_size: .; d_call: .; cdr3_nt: TGTGCCAGCAACCGGGACGGATCCTACGAGCAGTACTTC; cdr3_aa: CASNRDGSYEQYF
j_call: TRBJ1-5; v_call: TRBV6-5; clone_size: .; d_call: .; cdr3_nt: TGTGCCAGCAACCTATTGGACGGAGCCAATCAGCCCCAGCATTTT; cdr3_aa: CASNLLDGANQPQHF
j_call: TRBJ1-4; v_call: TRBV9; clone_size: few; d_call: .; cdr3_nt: TGTGCCAGCAGCGTCGGGGGTCGTAATGAAAAACTGTTTTTT; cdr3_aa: CASSVGGRNEKLFF
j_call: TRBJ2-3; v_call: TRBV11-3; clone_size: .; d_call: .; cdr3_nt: TGTGCCAGCAGCTCAGGGGGGGGACCGATTTCGCAGTATTTT; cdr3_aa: CASSSGGGPISQYF
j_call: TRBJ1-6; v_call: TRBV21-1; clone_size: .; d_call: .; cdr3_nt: TGTGCCAGCAGCAACGGGACAGGGTCCTCTTCACCCCTCCACTTT; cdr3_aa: CASSNGTGSSSPLHF
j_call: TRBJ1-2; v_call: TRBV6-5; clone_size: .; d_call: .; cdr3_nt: TGTGCCAGCATGGGGCAGCGTGACTACACCTTC; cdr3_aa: CASMGQRDYTF
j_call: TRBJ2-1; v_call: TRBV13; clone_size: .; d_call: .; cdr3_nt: TGTGCCAGCAGCTCCATGTTACGAGACAATGAGCAGTTCTTC; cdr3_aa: CASSSMLRDNEQFF
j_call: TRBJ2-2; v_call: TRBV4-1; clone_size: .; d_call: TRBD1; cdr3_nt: TGCGCCAGCAGCCAAGGGACAGGGGGATCCACCGGGGAGCTGTTTTTT; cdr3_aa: CASSQGTGGSTGELFF
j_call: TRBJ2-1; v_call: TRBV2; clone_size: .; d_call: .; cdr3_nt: TGTGCCAGCAGTGTAAACCCCTGGGGGTCTCCTTACTACAATGAGCAGTTCTTC; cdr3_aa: CASSVNPWGSPYYNEQFF
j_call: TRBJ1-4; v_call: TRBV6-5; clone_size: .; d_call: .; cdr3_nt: TGTGCCAGCAGACAGCCCGGGGTGGAGGATGAAAAACTGTTTTTT; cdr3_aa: CASRQPGVEDEKLFF
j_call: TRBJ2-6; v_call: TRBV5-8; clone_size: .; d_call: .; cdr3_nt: TGTGCCAGCAGTTCCGGGACAAAACTCTCTGGGGCCAACGTCCTGACTTTC; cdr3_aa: CASSSGTKLSGANVLTF
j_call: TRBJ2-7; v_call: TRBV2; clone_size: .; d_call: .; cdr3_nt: TGTGCCAGCAGTGGCATGGCCTACGAGCAGTACTTC; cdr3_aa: CASSGMAYEQYF
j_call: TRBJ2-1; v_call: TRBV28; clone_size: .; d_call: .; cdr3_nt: TGTGCCAGCAGTTTGTCACGTGAGCAGTTCTTC; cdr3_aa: CASSLSREQFF
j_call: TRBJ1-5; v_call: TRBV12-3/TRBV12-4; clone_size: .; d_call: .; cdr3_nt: TGTGCCAGCAGCTGGGACCGAGGAGTGCCCCAGCATTTT; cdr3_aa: CASSWDRGVPQHF
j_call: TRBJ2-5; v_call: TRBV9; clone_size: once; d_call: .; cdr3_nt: TGTGCCAGCAGCGTAGGGGGTGGTAGGGGCCAAGAGACCCAGTACTTC; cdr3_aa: CASSVGGGRGQETQYF
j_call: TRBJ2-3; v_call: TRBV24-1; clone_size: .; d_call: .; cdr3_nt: TGTGCCACCAGTGGACTCCCCCGCACAGATACGCAGTATTTT; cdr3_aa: CATSGLPRTDTQYF
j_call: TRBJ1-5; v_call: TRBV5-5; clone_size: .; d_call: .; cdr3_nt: TGTGCCAGCAGCTTGGCGTACGGATATAGCAATCAGCCCCAGCATTTT; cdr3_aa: CASSLAYGYSNQPQHF
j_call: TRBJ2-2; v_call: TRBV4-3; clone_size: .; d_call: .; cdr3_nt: TGCGCCAGCAGCCAAGGGCGCTTTCGGGACACCGGGCTGTTTTTT; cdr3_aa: CASSQGRFRDTGLFF
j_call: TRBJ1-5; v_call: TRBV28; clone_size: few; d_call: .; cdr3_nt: TGTGCCAGCAGTGAAGGTGGGCAGCCCCAGCATTTT; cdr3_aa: CASSEGGQPQHF
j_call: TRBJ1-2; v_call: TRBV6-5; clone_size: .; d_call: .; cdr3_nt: TGTGCCAGCAGCCAAAACGTTGGGGTGGATGGCTACACCTTC; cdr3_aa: CASSQNVGVDGYTF
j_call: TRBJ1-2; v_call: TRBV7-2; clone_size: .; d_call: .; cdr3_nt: TGTGCCAGCAGCTCTCTGGGTGGCTACACCTTC; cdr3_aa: CASSSLGGYTF